What follows are 25 T cell receptor beta chains derived from one specimen sequenced in a study of shared clonotypes between healthy human individuals. Sequencing used immunoSEQ multiplex PCR; TCRdb keeps in-frame clones, though not all of them. The profile shows more than 2 million clones, 90% to 95% of them singletons. The material sequenced was naive CD4+ T cells sorted from blood. Sample subset: CD45RA+ positively selected. The receptors originated from a man younger than 35 in good health.

This sequence joins TRBV7-2 and TRBJ1-5, with 11 bases aligning to TRBD1. CDR1 is SGHTA and CDR2 is FQGNSA in the germline V gene. The CDR3 covers 15 residues. The J segment lost 7 bases and the V segment lost 3 bases, leaving 5 bases of the junction unmatched. In DNA form, the CDR3 reads TGTGCCAGCAGCTTGTCTGGGACAGGGGGGCAGCCCCAGCATTTT. Protein product: CASSLSGTGGQPQHF.

The chain joins TRBV7-2 to TRBJ2-2; 9 bases agree with TRBD2. Germline V lookup: CDR1 SGHTA, CDR2 FQGNSA. V was pared by 4 bases and J by 6 bases, with 12 bases of the junction left unmatched. This CDR3 has 17 amino acids. Here the CDR3 DNA reads TGTGCCAGCAGCTCCTACATTGGGCTAGCGGGGTCCGGGGAGCTGTTTTTT. This codes for CASSSYIGLAGSGELFF.

The rearrangement links TRBV29-1 to TRBJ1-2; D remains ambiguous. This CDR3 comprises 12 residues. In germline, CDR1 is SQVTM, CDR2 ANQGSEA. V lost 7 bases to trimming and J lost 3 bases, with 12 bases between them. CDR3 sequence: CSARREDYGYTF. The CDR3 DNA reads as TGCAGCGCGAGGAGGGAGGACTATGGCTACACCTTC.

Only one count was recorded for this clone. The chain employs TRBV28 and TRBJ1-3, with a possible D match to TRBD1 (5 bases). In germline, CDR1 is MDHEN, CDR2 SYDVKM. Trimming removed 5 bases from V and 1 base from J, with 12 bases in between. This CDR3 spans 15 amino acids. Here the CDR3 DNA reads TGTGCCAGCAGTCCTTTGGGGGGGTCTGGAAACACCATATATTTT. It is translated as CASSPLGGSGNTIYF.

This clone was picked up one time. The chain employs TRBV6-1 and TRBJ2-6; no definite D call. CDR1 is MNHNS and CDR2 is SASEGT in the germline V gene. V was cut by 4 bases and J by 1 base, with 8 bases left in between. The CDR3 extends over 15 amino acids. CDR3 bases: TGTGCCAGCAGTGTTAGGGTATCTGGGGCCAACGTCCTGACTTTC. Its translation: CASSVRVSGANVLTF.

A single count supports this clone. The chain links TRBV2 to TRBJ1-6; the D gene is possibly TRBD1 (6 bases). CDR3 size: 14 residues. From germline, CDR1 is SNHLY and CDR2 FYNNEI. The ends were cut back, 5 bases at V and 5 bases at J, with 10 bases in the middle. CDR3 residues: CASSLDSHNSPLHF. The CDR3 bases are TGTGCCAGCAGTTTGGACAGCCATAATTCACCCCTCCACTTT.

The count of this clone is one. The chain recombines TRBV5-6 with TRBJ1-4; unclear D gene. Between the trimmed V and J ends, which lost 2 bases and 5 bases, there was a span of 13 bases. Germline V gene sequence: CDR1 SGHDT, CDR2 YYEEEE. The CDR3 has 15 amino acids. This CDR3 is CASSFLTEPNEKLFF. CDR3 nucleotide sequence: TGTGCCAGCAGCTTTTTGACCGAGCCCAATGAAAAACTGTTTTTT.

The V gene is TRBV7-2, the J gene TRBJ2-7; D is unresolved. The CDR3 has 17 amino acids. Germline CDR1 is SGHTA and CDR2 is FQGNSA. V was trimmed by 0 bases and J by 1 base, leaving 16 bases between them. The CDR3 nucleotides are TGTGCCAGCAGCTTAGCTTCTAGTTACGGGCCATCCTACGAGCAGTACTTC. It encodes CASSLASSYGPSYEQYF.

The chain recombines TRBV4-3 with TRBJ1-4, with 7 bases identical to TRBD1. With 2 bases clipped from V and 5 bases from J, the junction kept 11 bases outside the gene matches. The CDR3 is made up of 17 amino acids. From germline, CDR1 is LGHNA and CDR2 YSLEER. CDR3 amino acids: CASSQRAFQGGNEKLFF. The CDR3 nucleotides read TGCGCCAGCAGCCAAAGGGCGTTTCAGGGGGGGAATGAAAAACTGTTTTTT.

V usage is TRBV14 and J usage is TRBJ1-2; D unresolved. CDR3 length equals 15 residues. V shed 0 bases and J shed 7 bases, with 15 bases lying between them. The V gene's germline CDR1 is SGHDN and CDR2 FVKESK. CDR3 residues: CASSQESLYLRGYTF. CDR3 coding DNA: TGTGCCAGCAGCCAAGAGTCCCTATATCTCCGTGGCTACACCTTC. Filled out from reference TRBV14 and TRBJ1-2, the complete variable domain reads EAGVTQFPSHSVIEKGQTVTLRCDPISGHDNLYWYRRVMGKEIKFLLHFVKESKQDESGMPNNRFLAERTGGTYSTLKVQPAELEDSGVYFCASSQESLYLRGYTFGSGTRLTVV.

The V call is TRBV4-3, the J call TRBJ2-3, with TRBD2 identical over 11 bases. The junction had 5 bases not matched to a gene; V was cut back by 4 bases and J by 2 bases. Germline V gene data show CDR1 as LGHNA and CDR2 as YSLEER. The CDR3 runs to 16 residues. The CDR3 bases are TGCGCCAGCAGCCGTGGGACTAGCGGAGTCACAGATACGCAGTATTTT. Translating it yields CASSRGTSGVTDTQYF.

The chain employs TRBV5-6 and TRBJ1-2; TRBD1 might be the D (6 bases). Germline-derived CDR1 and CDR2 are SGHDT and YYEEEE. V was cut by 4 bases and J by 4 bases, with 14 bases left in between. The CDR3 is made up of 14 amino acids. The CDR3 DNA reads as TGTGCCAGCAGCCTATTGACGGACAGCTATGGCTACACCTTC. As protein: CASSLLTDSYGYTF.

V gene TRBV10-3 combines with J gene TRBJ2-1; 15 nucleotides agree with TRBD2. The CDR3 spans 14 residues. Losses at the gene ends were 6 bases for V and 10 bases for J; bases not matched to a gene: 4. Germline CDR1 ENHRY, CDR2 SYGVKD. As DNA, the CDR3 is TGTGCCATCAGGCCGGGACTAGCGGGGGGCGAGCAGTTCTTC. Its translation: CAIRPGLAGGEQFF.

This clone was observed once. The CDR3 coding sequence is TGTGCCAGCATAGGCAGCATCCCCTACGAGCAGTACTTC. Translated: CASIGSIPYEQYF. This rearrangement joins TRBV28 to TRBJ2-7; D ambiguous. The germline V gene encodes CDR1 MDHEN and CDR2 SYDVKM. CDR3 length: 13 residues. Trimming took off 7 bases at V and 2 bases at J, with 12 bases between the two ends. The variable domain in full, with the rest retrieved from reference TRBV28 and TRBJ2-7, is DVKVTQSSRYLVKRTGEKVFLECVQDMDHENMFWYRQDPGLGLRLIYFSYDVKMKEKGDIPEGYSVSREKKERFSLILESASTNQTSMYLCASIGSIPYEQYFGPGTRLTVT.

V and J are TRBV6-5 and TRBJ2-7; D remains unclear. V dropped 6 bases and J dropped 3 bases, with 12 bases sitting between them. Germline V lookup: CDR1 MNHEY, CDR2 SVGAGI. This CDR3 has 13 amino acids. CDR3 residues: CASSSPLGYEQYF. CDR3 sequence (DNA): TGTGCCAGCAGCTCCCCGTTGGGCTACGAGCAGTACTTC.

The chain joins TRBV28 to TRBJ1-4, with D unclear. Germline V gene data show CDR1 as MDHEN and CDR2 as SYDVKM. Trimming took off 7 bases at V and 8 bases at J, with 8 bases between the two ends. The CDR3 has 11 residues. This chain's CDR3 is CASTSGEKLFF. CDR3 nucleotide sequence: TGTGCCAGCACATCGGGCGAAAAACTGTTTTTT.

The chain has TRBV27 and TRBJ2-7, with a tentative D call TRBD2 (7 bases). Trimming removed 3 bases from V and 6 bases from J, with 15 bases in between. The CDR3 has 14 amino acids. The germline CDR1 and CDR2 sequences are MNHEY and SMNVEV (reference sequence). Here the CDR3 reads CASSFHGGRSEQYF. CDR3 coding DNA: TGTGCCAGCAGTTTCCACGGGGGGCGGAGCGAGCAGTACTTC.

V gene TRBV6-1 combines with J gene TRBJ2-5; tentative D call: TRBD2 (6 bases). V lost 7 bases to trimming and J lost 5 bases, with 20 bases between them. Germline CDR1 is MNHNS and CDR2 is SASEGT. The CDR3 spans 15 residues. CDR3 DNA: TGTGCCAGCACCGGGGGTGGGACCTGGCGGGAGACCCAGTACTTC. The encoded protein is CASTGGGTWRETQYF.

The CDR3 sequence is CASSAVGQGGETQYF. The CDR3 DNA is TGCGCCAGCAGTGCGGTGGGACAGGGAGGAGAGACCCAGTACTTC. The rearrangement links TRBV10-1 to TRBJ2-5, with 9 bases matching TRBD1. CDR1 is WNHNN, CDR2 SYGVQD, per germline (reference sequence). V trimming: 4 bases; J trimming: 4 bases; junction bases outside the gene matches: 7. The CDR3 consists of 15 residues.

V usage is TRBV5-6 and J usage is TRBJ2-5; TRBD2 matches 8 bases. The V gene's germline CDR1 is SGHDT and CDR2 YYEEEE. This CDR3 has 13 residues. V shed 2 bases and J 10 bases; nucleotides not matched to a gene: 7. The CDR3 DNA is TGTGCCAGCAGCTTTGGACTAGCAGCGGACCAGTACTTC. Translating gives CASSFGLAADQYF.

This clone came up many times. This chain links TRBV5-6 with TRBJ2-4; D not resolved. CDR1 SGHDT and CDR2 YYEEEE come from the germline V gene. The CDR3 has 15 amino acids. V was shortened by 1 base and J by 8 bases, with 16 bases between the two germline ends. This CDR3 is CASSLTEAKMDIQYF. The CDR3 coding sequence is TGTGCCAGCAGCTTGACCGAGGCCAAAATGGACATTCAGTACTTC.

This chain links TRBV6-6 with TRBJ2-1; D assignment may be TRBD1 or TRBD2 (5 bases each). This CDR3 spans 15 amino acids. Germline values: CDR1 MNHNY, CDR2 SVGAGI (reference sequence). V dropped 2 bases and J dropped 8 bases, with 16 bases sitting between them. Here the CDR3 DNA reads TGTGCCAGCAGTTACGGGACCCCACTGGGAGATGAGCAGTTCTTC. Encoded protein: CASSYGTPLGDEQFF.

The V call is TRBV7-8, the J call TRBJ2-7; no definite D call. V dropped 2 bases and J dropped 3 bases, with 14 bases sitting between them. From germline, CDR1 is SGHVS and CDR2 FQNEAQ. The CDR3 extends over 15 amino acids. This CDR3 is CASSLNVGGNYEQYF. The CDR3 nucleotides read TGTGCCAGCAGCTTAAACGTCGGCGGAAACTACGAGCAGTACTTC.

The rearrangement joins TRBV6-1 to TRBJ1-4; D uncertain. Looked up from germline, CDR1 is MNHNS and CDR2 is SASEGT. Trimming stripped 2 bases from V and 2 bases from J, with 6 bases between. The CDR3 has 14 amino acids. CDR3 DNA: TGTGCCAGCAGTGAAACCGGGACTAATGAAAAACTGTTTTTT. Translating it yields CASSETGTNEKLFF.

This chain uses TRBV7-9 with TRBJ1-3; D unresolved. V was cut by 5 bases and J by 6 bases, with 11 bases left in between. Germline CDR1 is SEHNR and CDR2 is FQNEAQ (reference sequence). The CDR3 is made up of 13 amino acids. The CDR3 loop reads CASSEAASNTIYF. CDR3 in DNA: TGTGCCAGCAGCGAGGCGGCGTCAAACACCATATATTTT.